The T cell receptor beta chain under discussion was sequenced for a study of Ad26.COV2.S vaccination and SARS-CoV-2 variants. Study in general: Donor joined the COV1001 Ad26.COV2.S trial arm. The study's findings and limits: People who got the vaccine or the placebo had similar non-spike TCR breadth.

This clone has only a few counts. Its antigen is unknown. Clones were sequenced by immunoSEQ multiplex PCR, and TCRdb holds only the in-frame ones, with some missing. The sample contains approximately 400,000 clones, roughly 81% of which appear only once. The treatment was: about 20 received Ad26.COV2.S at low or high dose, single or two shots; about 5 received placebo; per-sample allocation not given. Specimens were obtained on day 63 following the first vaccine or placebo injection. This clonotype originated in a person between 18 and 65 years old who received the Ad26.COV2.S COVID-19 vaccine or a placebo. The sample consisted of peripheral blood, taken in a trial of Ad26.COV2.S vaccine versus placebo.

CDR3 coding DNA: TGTGCCAGCACCTCAGAGGGGTTTACTGGGGCCAACGTCCTGACTTTC. This gives the protein CASTSEGFTGANVLTF. This chain links TRBV2 with TRBJ2-6; either TRBD1 or TRBD2 may supply D (5 bases each). Trimming took 7 bases from V and 2 from J, leaving 15 bases between them. The CDR3 is 16 residues long. In germline, CDR1 is SNHLY, CDR2 FYNNEI. Looking up the rest from reference TRBV2 and TRBJ2-6 gives the full variable domain: EPEVTQTPSHQVTQMGQEVILRCVPISNHLYFYWYRQILGQKVEFLVSFYNNEISEKSEIFDDQFSVERPDGSNFTLKIRSTKLEDSAMYFCASTSEGFTGANVLTFGAGSRLTVL.